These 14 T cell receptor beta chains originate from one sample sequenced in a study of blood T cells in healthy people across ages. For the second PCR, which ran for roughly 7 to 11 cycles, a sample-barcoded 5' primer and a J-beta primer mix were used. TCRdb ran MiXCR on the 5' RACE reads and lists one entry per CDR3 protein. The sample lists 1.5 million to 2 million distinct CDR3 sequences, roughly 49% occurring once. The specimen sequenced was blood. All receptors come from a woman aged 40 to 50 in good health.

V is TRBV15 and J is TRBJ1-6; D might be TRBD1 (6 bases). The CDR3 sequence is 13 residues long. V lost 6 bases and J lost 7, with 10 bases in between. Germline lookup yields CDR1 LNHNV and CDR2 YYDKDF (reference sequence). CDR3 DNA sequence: TGTGCCACCAGAGCACAGGGAAATTCACCCCTCCACTTT. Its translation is CATRAQGNSPLHF.

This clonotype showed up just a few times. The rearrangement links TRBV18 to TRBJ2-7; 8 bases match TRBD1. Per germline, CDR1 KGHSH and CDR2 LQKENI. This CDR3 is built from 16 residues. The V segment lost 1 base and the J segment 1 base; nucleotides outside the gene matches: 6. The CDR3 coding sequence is TGTGCCAGCTCACCACGGGGGACAGGACCTTCCTACGAGCAGTACTTC. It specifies CASSPRGTGPSYEQYF.

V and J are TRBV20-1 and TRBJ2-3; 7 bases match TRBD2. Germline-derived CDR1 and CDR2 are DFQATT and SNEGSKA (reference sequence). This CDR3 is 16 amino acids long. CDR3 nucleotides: TGCAGCCTCCCCGCCCTGGCTAGCGGATTCACAGATACGCAGTATTTT. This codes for CSLPALASGFTDTQYF.

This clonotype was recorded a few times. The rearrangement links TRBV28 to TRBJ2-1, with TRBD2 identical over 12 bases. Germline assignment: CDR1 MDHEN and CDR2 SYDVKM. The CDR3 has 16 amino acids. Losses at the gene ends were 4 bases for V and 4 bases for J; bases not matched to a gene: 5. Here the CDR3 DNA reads TGTGCCAGCAGTTCGTTACTAGCGGGGGGATACAATGAGCAGTTCTTC. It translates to CASSSLLAGGYNEQFF.

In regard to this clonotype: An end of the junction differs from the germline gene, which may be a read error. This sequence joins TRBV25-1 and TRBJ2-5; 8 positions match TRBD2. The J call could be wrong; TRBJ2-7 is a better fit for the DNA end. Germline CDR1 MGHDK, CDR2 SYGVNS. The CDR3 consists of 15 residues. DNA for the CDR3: TGTGCCAGCAGAGAGGGCGGGGGGCTCTCCTGCGAGCAGTACTTC. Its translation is CASREGGGLSCEQYF.

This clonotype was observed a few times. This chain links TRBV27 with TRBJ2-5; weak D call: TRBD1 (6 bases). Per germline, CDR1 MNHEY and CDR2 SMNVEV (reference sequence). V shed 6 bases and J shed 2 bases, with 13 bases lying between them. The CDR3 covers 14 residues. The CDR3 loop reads CASRFTGSQETQYF. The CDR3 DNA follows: TGTGCCAGCAGGTTTACAGGGTCGCAAGAGACCCAGTACTTC.

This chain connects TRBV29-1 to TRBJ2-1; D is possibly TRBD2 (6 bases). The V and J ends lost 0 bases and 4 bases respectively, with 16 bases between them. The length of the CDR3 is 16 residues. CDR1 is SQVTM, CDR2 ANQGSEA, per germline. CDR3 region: CSVEDLPGERYNEQFF. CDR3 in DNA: TGCAGCGTTGAAGATCTTCCGGGAGAGCGTTACAATGAGCAGTTCTTC.

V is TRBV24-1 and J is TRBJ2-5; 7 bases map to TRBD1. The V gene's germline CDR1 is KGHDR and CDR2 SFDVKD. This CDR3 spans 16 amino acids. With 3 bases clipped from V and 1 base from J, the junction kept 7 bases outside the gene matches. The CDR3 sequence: CATSDPRDRFQETQYF. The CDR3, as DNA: TGTGCCACCAGTGATCCCCGGGACAGATTCCAAGAGACCCAGTACTTC.

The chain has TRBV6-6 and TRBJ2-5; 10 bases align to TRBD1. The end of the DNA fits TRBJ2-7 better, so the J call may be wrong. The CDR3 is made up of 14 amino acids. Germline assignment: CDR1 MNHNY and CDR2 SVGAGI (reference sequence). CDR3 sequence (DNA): TGTGCCAGCGGTCCAGGGGACAGGGGCTACGAGCAGTACTTC. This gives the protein CASGPGDRGYEQYF.

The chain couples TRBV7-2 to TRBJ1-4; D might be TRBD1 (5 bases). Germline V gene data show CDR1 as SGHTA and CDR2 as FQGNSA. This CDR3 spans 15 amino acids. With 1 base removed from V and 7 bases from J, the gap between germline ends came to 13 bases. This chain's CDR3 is CASSLVPGSGEKLFF. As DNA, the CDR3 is TGTGCCAGCAGCTTAGTCCCAGGGAGCGGTGAAAAACTGTTTTTT.

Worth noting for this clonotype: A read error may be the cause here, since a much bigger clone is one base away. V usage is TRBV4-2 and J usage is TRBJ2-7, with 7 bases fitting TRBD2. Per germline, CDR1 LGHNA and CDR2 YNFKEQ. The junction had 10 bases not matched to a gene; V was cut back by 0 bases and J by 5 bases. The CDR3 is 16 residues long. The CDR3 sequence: CASSQEPAGRRHEQYF. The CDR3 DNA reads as TGTGCCAGCAGCCAAGAACCAGCGGGGCGACGACACGAGCAGTACTTC.

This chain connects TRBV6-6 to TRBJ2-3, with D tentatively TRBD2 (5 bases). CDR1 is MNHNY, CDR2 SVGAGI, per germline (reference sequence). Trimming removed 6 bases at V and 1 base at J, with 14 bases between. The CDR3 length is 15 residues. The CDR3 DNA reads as TGTGCCAGCAGGGGCGTTCGGGGTCGCACAGATACGCAGTATTTT. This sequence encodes CASRGVRGRTDTQYF.

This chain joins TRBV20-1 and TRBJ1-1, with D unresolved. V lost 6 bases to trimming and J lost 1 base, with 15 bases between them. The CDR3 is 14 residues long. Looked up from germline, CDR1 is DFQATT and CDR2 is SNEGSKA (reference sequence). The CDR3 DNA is TGCAGTGCCTCGCCCCCGGCGGGGAACACTGAAGCTTTCTTT. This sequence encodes CSASPPAGNTEAFF.

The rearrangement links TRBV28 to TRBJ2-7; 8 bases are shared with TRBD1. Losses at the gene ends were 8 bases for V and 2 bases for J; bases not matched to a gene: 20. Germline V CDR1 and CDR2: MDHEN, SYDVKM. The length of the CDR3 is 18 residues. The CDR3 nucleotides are TGTGCCAGCGAAGCAGGACAGGGTCGGGATTTGTTCGCCTACGAGCAGTACTTC. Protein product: CASEAGQGRDLFAYEQYF.